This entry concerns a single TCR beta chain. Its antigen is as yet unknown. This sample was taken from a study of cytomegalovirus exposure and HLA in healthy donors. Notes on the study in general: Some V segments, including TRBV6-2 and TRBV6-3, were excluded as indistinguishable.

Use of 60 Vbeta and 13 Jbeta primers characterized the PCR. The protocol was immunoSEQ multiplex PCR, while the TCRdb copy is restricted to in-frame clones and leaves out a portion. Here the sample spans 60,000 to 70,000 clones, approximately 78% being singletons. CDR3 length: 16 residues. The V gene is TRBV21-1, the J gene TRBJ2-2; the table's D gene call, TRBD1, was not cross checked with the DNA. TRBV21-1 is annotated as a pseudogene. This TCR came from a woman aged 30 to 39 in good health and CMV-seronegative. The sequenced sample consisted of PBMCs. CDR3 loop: CASSTKGAGITGELFF. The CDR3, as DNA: TGTGCCAGCAGCACCAAGGGGGCGGGAATCACCGGGGAGCTGTTTTTT.